The 17 T cell receptor beta chains given below trace back to one sample, sequenced in a study of breast tumors, draining lymph nodes, adjacent tissues. Samples came from axillary lymph nodes draining the breast cancer. One entry per CDR3 protein results from TCRdb running MiXCR on the multiplex PCR reads. The repertoire holds about 180,000 distinct CDR3 sequences, with around a third as singletons. The sequenced sample was axillary lymph node tissue. These receptors originate from a female donor with breast cancer. Some clones in this sample may be carry-over from other donors' samples.

This chain links TRBV12-3 or TRBV12-4 with TRBJ2-2; D not resolved. V was cut by 6 bases and J by 9 bases, with 11 bases left in between. The CDR3 extends over 12 amino acids. CDR3 sequence: CASRGQGRELFF. CDR3 coding DNA: TGTGCCAGCAGGGGCCAAGGCAGGGAGCTGTTTTTT.

This clonotype appeared a few times. V usage is TRBV6-2 or TRBV6-3 and J usage is TRBJ1-1; 7 positions match TRBD1. The CDR3 spans 16 residues. V gave up 2 bases and J gave up 0 bases; unmatched junction bases: 6. The germline V gene has CDR1 MNHEY and CDR2 SVGEGT. The CDR3 bases are TGTGCCAGCAGTTACCCCAAGACAGGGATGAACACTGAAGCTTTCTTT. It encodes CASSYPKTGMNTEAFF.

This clonotype was seen ten or more times. A much more abundant neighbour one base away suggests this may be a read error. The rearrangement links TRBV7-2 to TRBJ1-2; possible D gene TRBD1, 5 bases. Germline CDR1 reads SGHTA; CDR2 reads FQGNSA. This CDR3 has 15 residues. Written as DNA, the CDR3 is TGTGCCAGCAGCTTCCACGCGACAGTGGCTGAGGGCTACCCCTTC. Translating gives CASSFHATVAEGYPF.

This clonotype was detected ten times or more. At one end the junction does not follow the germline gene, possibly because of a read error. V and J are TRBV7-7 and TRBJ2-1, with D maybe TRBD2 (6 bases). The CDR3 has 13 amino acids. Germline V gene data show CDR1 as SSHAT and CDR2 as FNYEAQ (reference sequence). The CDR3 is CASSSSLANEQFF. CDR3 bases: TGTGCTAGCAGCTCCTCACTAGCCAATGAGCAGTTCTTC.

On this clonotype itself: At one end the junction does not follow the germline gene, possibly because of a read error. The V and J genes are TRBV5-4 and TRBJ2-1, with 7 bases lining up with TRBD1. The germline V gene encodes CDR1 SGHNT and CDR2 YYREEE (reference sequence). The CDR3 totals 15 residues. The CDR3 region is CASSFDRASYNEQSF. Written as DNA, the CDR3 is TGTGCCAGCAGCTTCGACAGGGCCTCCTACAATGAGCAGTCCTTC. Full variable domain (remainder filled in from reference TRBV5-4 and TRBJ2-1): ETGVTQSPTHLIKTRGQQVTLRCSSQSGHNTVSWYQQALGQGPQFIFQYYREEENGRGNFPPRFSGLQFPNYSSELNVNALELDDSALYLCASSFDRASYNEQSFGPGTRLTVL.

This clonotype was counted ten times or more. V and J are TRBV4-1 and TRBJ2-2; TRBD2 matches 7 bases. This CDR3 is built from 16 residues. The trim removed 10 bases at V and 2 bases at J, leaving 13 bases unmatched. Germline lookup yields CDR1 MGHRA and CDR2 YSYEKL. The CDR3: CATKYRAGDNTGELFF. The CDR3, as DNA: TGCGCCACCAAGTATAGGGCGGGGGATAACACCGGGGAGCTGTTTTTT.

This clonotype was counted ten times or more. The J gene is TRBJ2-5, the V gene TRBV20-1, with TRBD2 as a possible D gene (6 bases). V lost 1 base and J lost 7, with 16 bases in between. CDR1 and CDR2 from the germline V gene are DFQATT and SNEGSKA (reference sequence). The CDR3 runs 14 residues. The CDR3, as DNA: TGCAGTGCTAGAGTGGGACTCTCAAGAGGGACCCAGTACTTC. This translates into CSARVGLSRGTQYF.

In the case of this clonotype: The CDR3 does not close with the conserved phenylalanine or tryptophan, likely indicating a read error. The chain carries TRBV4-1 and TRBJ1-1; D is undetermined. The V end was cut by 0 bases, the J end by 8 bases, with 13 bases between. This CDR3 is built from 14 residues. The germline gives CDR1 MGHRA, CDR2 YSYEKL. CDR3 protein: CASSQDPAAQEAFI. The CDR3 DNA sequence: TGCGCCAGCAGCCAAGACCCCGCGGCGCAAGAAGCTTTCATT.

Many counts were recorded for this clonotype. The rearrangement links TRBV5-1 to TRBJ1-6; D might be TRBD1 (5 bases). CDR3 size: 16 residues. V was shortened by 1 base and J by 3 bases, with 11 bases between the two germline ends. CDR1 SGHRS and CDR2 YFSETQ come from the germline V gene. This chain's CDR3 is CASSLSTGVYNSPLHF. The DNA of the CDR3 is TGCGCCAGCAGCTTGTCCACGGGGGTCTATAATTCACCCCTCCACTTT.

This clonotype was counted ten times or more. The chain carries TRBV4-2 and TRBJ2-7; D is ambiguous. Looked up from germline, CDR1 is LGHNA and CDR2 is YNFKEQ. Trimming took off 2 bases at V and 5 bases at J, with 10 bases between the two ends. The CDR3 spans 13 residues. CDR3 bases: TGTGCCAGCAGCCAATTTGGGGAAGACGAGCAGTACTTC. Translated: CASSQFGEDEQYF.

At least ten counts were recorded for this clonotype. The CDR3 DNA sequence: TGTGCCAGCAGCTTAATCGGTCGAACCTACGAGCAGTACTTC. Translated: CASSLIGRTYEQYF. The chain has TRBV7-8 and TRBJ2-7; D gene unclear. This CDR3 contains 14 residues. Germline values: CDR1 SGHVS, CDR2 FQNEAQ. V was cut by 2 bases and J by 2 bases, with 10 bases left in between.

This clonotype occurred once. The rearrangement joins TRBV12-3 or TRBV12-4 to TRBJ1-2; unclear D gene. The V end lost 6 bases, the J end lost 4 bases, and 18 bases lay between the germline ends. The length of the CDR3 is 15 residues. This CDR3 is CASSTGIGSGYGYTF. CDR3 bases: TGTGCCAGCAGCACCGGGATAGGGTCGGGCTATGGCTACACCTTC.

This clonotype was observed many times. This chain joins TRBV9 and TRBJ1-2; no definite D call. V lost 2 bases and J lost 1, with 9 bases in between. The CDR3 consists of 14 residues. Germline V gives CDR1 SGDLS, CDR2 YYNGEE. The CDR3 nucleotides are TGTGCCAGCAGCGTTGGACGGTTTAACTATGGCTACACCTTC. It translates to CASSVGRFNYGYTF.

In this sample, this clonotype turned up many times. The rearrangement joins TRBV19 to TRBJ1-6; 7 positions match TRBD1. V lost 8 bases, J lost 7 bases, and 11 bases stayed unmatched. The CDR3 runs to 15 residues. Germline loops: CDR1 LNHDA, CDR2 SQIVND (reference sequence). Written as DNA, the CDR3 is TGTGCCAGTGGTCTGCACGGGACAGCCAATTCACCCCTCCACTTT. Its protein is CASGLHGTANSPLHF. Complete variable domain (other parts from reference TRBV19 and TRBJ1-6): DGGITQSPKYLFRKEGQNVTLSCEQNLNHDAMYWYRQDPGQGLRLIYYSQIVNDFQKGDIAEGYSVSREKKESFPLTVTSAQKNPTAFYLCASGLHGTANSPLHFGNGTRLTVT.

Points on this clonotype: This sequence may be a read error, since a much larger clone differs from it by one base. The chain links TRBV7-9 to TRBJ2-3; 9 bases agree with TRBD2. The CDR3 is 18 residues long. CDR1 is SEHNR and CDR2 is FQNEAQ in the germline V gene (reference sequence). The trim removed 5 bases at V and 2 bases at J, leaving 14 bases unmatched. The CDR3 reads CASSQNHLAGLPTDTQYF. For the CDR3, the DNA is TGTGCCAGCAGCCAGAACCATCTAGCGGGACTCCCCACAGATACGCAGTATTTT.

As concerns this clonotype: The junction shows a germline mismatch at one end, possibly a read error. V and J are TRBV20-1 and TRBJ2-1; 11 bases agree with TRBD2. Germline V CDR1 and CDR2: DFQATT, SNEGSKA (reference sequence). The CDR3 runs 15 residues. The CDR3 region has the DNA TGTAGTGCCCCTCAGGGTACTAGCGGGAGATATGAGCAGTTCTTC. Amino acid sequence: CSAPQGTSGRYEQFF.

There are many counts of this clonotype. The J gene is TRBJ2-5, the V gene TRBV6-1; tentatively, D is TRBD1 (6 bases). V lost 2 bases to trimming and J lost 2 bases, with 15 bases between them. Germline V gives CDR1 MNHNS, CDR2 SASEGT. The CDR3 consists of 16 residues. CDR3 amino acids: CASSESPGDNQETQYF. In nucleotides, the CDR3 is TGTGCCAGCAGTGAAAGCCCAGGGGACAATCAAGAGACCCAGTACTTC.